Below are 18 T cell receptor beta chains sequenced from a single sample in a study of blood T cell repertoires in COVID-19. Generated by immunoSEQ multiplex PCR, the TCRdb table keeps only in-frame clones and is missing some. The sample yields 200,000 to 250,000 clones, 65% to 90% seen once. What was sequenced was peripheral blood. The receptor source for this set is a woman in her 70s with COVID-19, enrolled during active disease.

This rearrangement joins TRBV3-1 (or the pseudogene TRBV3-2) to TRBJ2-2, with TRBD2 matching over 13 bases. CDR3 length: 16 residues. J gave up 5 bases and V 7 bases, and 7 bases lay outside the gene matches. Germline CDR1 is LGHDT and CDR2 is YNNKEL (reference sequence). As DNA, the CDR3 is TGTGCCAGCACCCCACTAGCGGGGGGGGGAACCGGGGAGCTGTTTTTT. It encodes CASTPLAGGGTGELFF.

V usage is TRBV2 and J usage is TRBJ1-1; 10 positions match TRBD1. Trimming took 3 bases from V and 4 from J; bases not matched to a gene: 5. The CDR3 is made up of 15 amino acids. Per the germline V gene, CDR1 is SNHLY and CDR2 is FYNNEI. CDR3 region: CASSDRTGGPTEAFF. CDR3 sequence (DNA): TGTGCCAGCAGTGACAGGACAGGGGGTCCCACTGAAGCTTTCTTT.

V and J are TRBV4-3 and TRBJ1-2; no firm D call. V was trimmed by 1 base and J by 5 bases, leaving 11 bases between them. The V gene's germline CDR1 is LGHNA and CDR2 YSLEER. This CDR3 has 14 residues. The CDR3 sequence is CASSQAEGGYGYTF. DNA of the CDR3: TGCGCCAGCAGCCAAGCGGAGGGAGGGTATGGCTACACCTTC.

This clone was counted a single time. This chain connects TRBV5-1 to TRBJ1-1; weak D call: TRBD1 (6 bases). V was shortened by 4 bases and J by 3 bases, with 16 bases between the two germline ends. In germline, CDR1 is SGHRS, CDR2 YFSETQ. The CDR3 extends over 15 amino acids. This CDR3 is CASSPGGGLDTEAFF. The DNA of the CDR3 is TGCGCCAGCAGCCCGGGAGGGGGGCTGGACACTGAAGCTTTCTTT.

CDR3 coding DNA: TGTGCCAGCTCTCCGCAGGGAAACACAGATACGCAGTATTTT. It yields the protein CASSPQGNTDTQYF. The V and J genes are TRBV18 and TRBJ2-3, with a weak D call TRBD1 (5 bases). Germline V gives CDR1 KGHSH, CDR2 LQKENI. This CDR3 is built from 14 residues. The germline V and J ends were trimmed by 6 bases and 2 bases, with 12 bases remaining between them. Complete variable domain (other parts from reference TRBV18 and TRBJ2-3): NAGVMQNPRHLVRRRGQEARLRCSPMKGHSHVYWYRQLPEEGLKFMVYLQKENIIDESGMPKERFSAEFPKEGPSILRIQQVVRGDSAAYFCASSPQGNTDTQYFGPGTRLTVL.

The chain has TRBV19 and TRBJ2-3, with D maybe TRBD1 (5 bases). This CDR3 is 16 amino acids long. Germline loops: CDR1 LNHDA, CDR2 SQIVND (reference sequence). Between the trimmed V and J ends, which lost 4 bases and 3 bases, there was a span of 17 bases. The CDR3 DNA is TGTGCCAGTAGTACGAACAGGTCCCCTAGGACAGATACGCAGTATTTT. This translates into CASSTNRSPRTDTQYF.

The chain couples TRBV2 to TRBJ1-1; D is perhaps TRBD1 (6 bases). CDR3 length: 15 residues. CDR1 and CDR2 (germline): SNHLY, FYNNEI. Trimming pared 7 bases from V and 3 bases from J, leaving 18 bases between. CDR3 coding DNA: TGTGCCAGCACCAAAGGACCAGGGGACGACACTGAAGCTTTCTTT. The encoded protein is CASTKGPGDDTEAFF.

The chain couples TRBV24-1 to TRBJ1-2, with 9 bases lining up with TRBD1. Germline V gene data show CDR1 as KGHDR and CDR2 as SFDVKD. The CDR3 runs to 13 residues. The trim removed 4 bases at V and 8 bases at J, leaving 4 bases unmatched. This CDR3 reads CATSDRTGEGYTF. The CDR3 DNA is TGTGCCACCAGTGACCGGACAGGGGAAGGCTACACCTTC.

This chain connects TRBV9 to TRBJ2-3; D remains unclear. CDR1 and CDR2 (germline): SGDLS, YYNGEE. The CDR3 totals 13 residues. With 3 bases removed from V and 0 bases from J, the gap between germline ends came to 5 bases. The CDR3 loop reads CASSATSTDTQYF. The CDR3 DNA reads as TGTGCCAGCAGCGCCACTAGCACAGATACGCAGTATTTT.

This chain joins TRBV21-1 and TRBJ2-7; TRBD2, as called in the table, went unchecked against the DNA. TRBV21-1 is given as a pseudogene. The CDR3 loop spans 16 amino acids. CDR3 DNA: TGTGCCAGCAGCAAAGCAGGCACAAGGAGCTCCTACGAGCAGTACTTC. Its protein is CASSKAGTRSSYEQYF.

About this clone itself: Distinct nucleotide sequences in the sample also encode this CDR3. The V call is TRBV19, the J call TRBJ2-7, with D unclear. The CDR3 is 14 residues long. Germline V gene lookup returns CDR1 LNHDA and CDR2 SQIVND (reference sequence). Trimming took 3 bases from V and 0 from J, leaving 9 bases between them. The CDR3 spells CASSIAASSYEQYF. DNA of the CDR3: TGTGCCAGTAGTATCGCAGCGAGCTCCTACGAGCAGTACTTC.

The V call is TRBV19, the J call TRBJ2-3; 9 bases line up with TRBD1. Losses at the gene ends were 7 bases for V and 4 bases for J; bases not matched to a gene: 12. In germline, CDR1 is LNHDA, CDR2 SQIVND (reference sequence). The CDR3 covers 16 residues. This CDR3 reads CASKFSGTGIADTQYF. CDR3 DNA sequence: TGTGCCAGTAAGTTCAGCGGGACAGGGATTGCAGATACGCAGTATTTT. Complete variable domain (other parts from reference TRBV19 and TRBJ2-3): DGGITQSPKYLFRKEGQNVTLSCEQNLNHDAMYWYRQDPGQGLRLIYYSQIVNDFQKGDIAEGYSVSREKKESFPLTVTSAQKNPTAFYLCASKFSGTGIADTQYFGPGTRLTVL.

CDR3 residues: CASSPSARLNTEAFF. The DNA of the CDR3 is TGTGCCAGCAGTCCAAGCGCACGGCTGAACACTGAAGCTTTCTTT. This rearrangement joins TRBV2 to TRBJ1-1; D not certain. V dropped 5 bases and J dropped 0 bases, with 13 bases sitting between them. The CDR3 spans 15 residues. Germline V gene data show CDR1 as SNHLY and CDR2 as FYNNEI.

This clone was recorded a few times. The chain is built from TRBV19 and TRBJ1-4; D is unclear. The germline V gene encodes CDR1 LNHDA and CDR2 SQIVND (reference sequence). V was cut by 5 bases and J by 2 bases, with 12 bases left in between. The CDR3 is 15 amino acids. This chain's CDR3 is CASSRQDATNEKLFF. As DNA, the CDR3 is TGTGCCAGTAGTCGACAAGACGCCACTAATGAAAAACTGTTTTTT. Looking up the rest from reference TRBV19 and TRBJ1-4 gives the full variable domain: DGGITQSPKYLFRKEGQNVTLSCEQNLNHDAMYWYRQDPGQGLRLIYYSQIVNDFQKGDIAEGYSVSREKKESFPLTVTSAQKNPTAFYLCASSRQDATNEKLFFGSGTQLSVL.

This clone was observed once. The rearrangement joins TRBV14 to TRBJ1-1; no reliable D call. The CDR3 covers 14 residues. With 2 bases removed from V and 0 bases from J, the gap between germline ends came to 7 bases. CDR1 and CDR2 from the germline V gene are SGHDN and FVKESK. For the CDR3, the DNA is TGTGCCAGCAGCCAACGACAACTGAACACTGAAGCTTTCTTT. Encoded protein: CASSQRQLNTEAFF.

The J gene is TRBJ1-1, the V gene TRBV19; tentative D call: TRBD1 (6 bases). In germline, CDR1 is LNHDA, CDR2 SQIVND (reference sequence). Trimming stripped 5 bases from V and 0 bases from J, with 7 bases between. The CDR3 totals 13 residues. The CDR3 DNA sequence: TGTGCCAGTAGTGACAGGTTGAACACTGAAGCTTTCTTT. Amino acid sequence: CASSDRLNTEAFF.

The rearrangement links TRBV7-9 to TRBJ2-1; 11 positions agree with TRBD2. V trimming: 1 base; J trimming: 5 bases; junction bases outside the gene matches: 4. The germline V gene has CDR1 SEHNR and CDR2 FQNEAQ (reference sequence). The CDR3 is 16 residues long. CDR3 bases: TGTGCCAGCAGCTTAGATAGCGGGAGGGGGAACAATGAGCAGTTCTTC. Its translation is CASSLDSGRGNNEQFF.

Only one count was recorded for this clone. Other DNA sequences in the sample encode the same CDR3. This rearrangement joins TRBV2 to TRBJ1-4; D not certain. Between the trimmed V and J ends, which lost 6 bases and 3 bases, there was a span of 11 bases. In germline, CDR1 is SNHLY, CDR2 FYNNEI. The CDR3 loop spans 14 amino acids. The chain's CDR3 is CASSVGSSNEKLFF. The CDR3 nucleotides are TGTGCCAGCAGCGTAGGGAGTTCTAATGAAAAACTGTTTTTT.